These 22 T cell receptor beta chains came from one sample sequenced in a study of beta chain features in type 1 diabetes. Isolated RNA was reverse transcribed in full, so expressed TCRB transcripts were sequenced. This table comes from immunoSEQ multiplex PCR, and its TCRdb copy is limited to in-frame clones, with some not included. The repertoire holds about 400,000 clones, roughly 12% seen once, with under 0.02% in the top ten. The sample taken for sequencing was naive CD4+ T cells from blood. The receptors come from a man aged 18 to 30 in good health.

This clone has a handful of counts. The J gene is TRBJ2-2, the V gene TRBV6-5; tentatively, D is TRBD1 (5 bases). CDR3 size: 13 residues. V gave up 6 bases and J gave up 1 base, with 6 bases separating them. The germline V gene encodes CDR1 MNHEY and CDR2 SVGAGI. The CDR3 region is CASSRVNTGELFF. The CDR3, as DNA: TGTGCCAGCAGCAGGGTGAACACCGGGGAGCTGTTTTTT.

The chain joins TRBV5-6 to TRBJ1-4; the D gene is possibly TRBD1 (6 bases). V lost 4 bases, J lost 7 bases, and 14 bases lay in between. CDR3 length: 14 residues. Germline CDR1 SGHDT, CDR2 YYEEEE. CDR3 bases: TGTGCCAGCAGCCGAAGGGGGGGTCGTGAAAAACTGTTTTTT. It encodes CASSRRGGREKLFF.

The chain has TRBV6-4 and TRBJ1-4; 8 bases fit TRBD1. This CDR3 has 13 amino acids. Germline CDR1 reads MRHNA; CDR2 reads SNTAGT. V lost 6 bases to trimming and J lost 10 bases; unmatched junction nucleotides: 7. The CDR3 protein is CASSTQGQGKLFF. In DNA form, the CDR3 reads TGTGCCAGCAGCACCCAAGGACAGGGAAAACTGTTTTTT.

This clone was seen a handful of times. The gene calls are TRBV7-9 and TRBJ2-1, with a possible D match to TRBD2 (5 bases). This CDR3 has 14 amino acids. Trimming took 9 bases from V and 2 from J, leaving 14 bases between them. The V gene's germline CDR1 is SEHNR and CDR2 FQNEAQ (reference sequence). Written as DNA, the CDR3 is TGTGCCAGTTATCGGGAAGGGACCTACAATGAGCAGTTCTTC. This encodes CASYREGTYNEQFF.

This clone appeared once. J is TRBJ2-3 and V is TRBV4-1; 7 bases match TRBD2. The V and J ends lost 4 bases and 3 bases, in that order; junction bases with no gene match: 4. Per germline, CDR1 MGHRA and CDR2 YSYEKL. The CDR3 runs 14 residues. CDR3 DNA: TGCGCCAGCAGCCTCGGACTAGATACAGATACGCAGTATTTT. Translation: CASSLGLDTDTQYF.

This clone has a handful of counts. The same CDR3 also results from other DNA sequences found in this sample. CDR3 residues: CASSLDGGAGDTQYF. The CDR3 DNA is TGCGCCAGCAGCTTGGACGGGGGGGCTGGAGATACGCAGTATTTT. This chain connects TRBV5-1 to TRBJ2-3; 8 bases are a match to TRBD2. Germline CDR1 is SGHRS and CDR2 is YFSETQ. The CDR3 length is 15 residues. V dropped 0 bases and J dropped 5; count of bases not matched to a gene: 5.

This clone turned up a few times. The chain's CDR3 is CASSVPGGSGANVLTF. The CDR3 nucleotides are TGTGCCAGCAGCGTACCAGGGGGAAGTGGGGCCAACGTCCTGACTTTC. The V and J genes are TRBV9 and TRBJ2-6; the match to TRBD1 covers 7 bases. Looked up from germline, CDR1 is SGDLS and CDR2 is YYNGEE. V shed 1 base, J shed 3 bases, and the junction held 4 bases outside the gene matches. The CDR3 consists of 16 residues. The full variable domain, in which reference TRBV9 and TRBJ2-6 provide the parts outside the CDR3, is DSGVTQTPKHLITATGQRVTLRCSPRSGDLSVYWYQQSLDQGLQFLIQYYNGEERAKGNILERFSAQQFPDLHSELNLSSLELGDSALYFCASSVPGGSGANVLTFGAGSRLTVL.

This clone was seen only a few times. This chain links TRBV29-1 with TRBJ2-7, with D possibly matching TRBD2 (6 bases). The germline CDR1 and CDR2 sequences are SQVTM and ANQGSEA. The CDR3 is made up of 17 amino acids. The ends were cut back, 6 bases at V and 0 bases at J, with 24 bases in the middle. CDR3 residues: CSVQGRLLSEGSYEQYF. The CDR3 DNA sequence: TGCAGCGTACAAGGTCGCCTTCTATCGGAGGGCTCCTACGAGCAGTACTTC.

The rearrangement joins TRBV18 to TRBJ1-1, with TRBD1 identical over 8 bases. CDR3 length: 17 residues. Trimming at V came to 4 bases and at J to 1 base, leaving 11 bases not matched to a gene. The germline CDR1 and CDR2 sequences are KGHSH and LQKENI. Written as DNA, the CDR3 is TGTGCCAGCTCACTGAGACAGGGGCCGCAGGGGAACACTGAAGCTTTCTTT. It specifies CASSLRQGPQGNTEAFF.

J is TRBJ2-5 and V is TRBV5-4; 9 bases match TRBD1. J was trimmed by 7 bases and V by 4 bases; bases with no gene match: 8. The CDR3 covers 14 residues. Germline V gene sequence: CDR1 SGHNT, CDR2 YYREEE (reference sequence). CDR3 loop: CASSGDREGWTQYF. The CDR3 nucleotides read TGTGCCAGCAGCGGGGACAGGGAAGGATGGACCCAGTACTTC.

This clone was picked up a small number of times. Other DNA sequences in this sample translate to the same CDR3. The chain joins TRBV5-1 to TRBJ1-5; D unclear. The ends were cut back, 0 bases at V and 3 bases at J, with 4 bases in the middle. This CDR3 region has 13 residues. Germline V gene sequence: CDR1 SGHRS, CDR2 YFSETQ. As DNA, the CDR3 is TGCGCCAGCAGCTTGGGCGACAATCAGCCCCAGCATTTT. Amino acid sequence: CASSLGDNQPQHF.

This sequence joins TRBV5-1 and TRBJ2-1; D is possibly TRBD1 (6 bases). CDR3 length: 16 amino acids. The germline gives CDR1 SGHRS, CDR2 YFSETQ. V lost 4 bases to trimming and J lost 4 bases, with 18 bases between them. CDR3 bases: TGCGCCAGCAGCCCTGGACAGATAGGATGGTACAATGAGCAGTTCTTC. The encoded protein is CASSPGQIGWYNEQFF.

This chain connects TRBV28 to TRBJ2-7, with 8 bases aligning to TRBD2. Germline assignment: CDR1 MDHEN and CDR2 SYDVKM. With 4 bases clipped from V and 6 bases from J, the junction kept 14 bases outside the gene matches. CDR3 length: 16 residues. CDR3 sequence: CASSWGGRSGSREQYF. For the CDR3, the DNA is TGTGCCAGCAGTTGGGGCGGGAGGAGCGGGAGTCGCGAGCAGTACTTC.

This rearrangement joins TRBV5-1 to TRBJ2-7, with TRBD1 matching over 12 bases. The CDR3 has 14 amino acids. V shed 4 bases and J 7 bases; nucleotides not matched to a gene: 6. CDR1 and CDR2 from the germline V gene are SGHRS and YFSETQ. Written as DNA, the CDR3 is TGCGCCAGCAGCGCGGGGACAGGGGGCCGGGAGCAGTACTTC. It translates to CASSAGTGGREQYF.

The sample holds a few counts of this clone. The V and J genes are TRBV19 and TRBJ1-1; TRBD1 might be the D (5 bases). V was trimmed by 7 bases and J by 4 bases, leaving 25 bases between them. Germline assignment: CDR1 LNHDA and CDR2 SQIVND (reference sequence). The CDR3 sequence is 17 residues long. CDR3 in amino acids: CASTTPGLSRVGTEAFF. CDR3 sequence (DNA): TGTGCCAGTACCACCCCAGGGCTGAGTAGGGTTGGCACTGAAGCTTTCTTT.

The chain uses TRBV5-6 and TRBJ2-7; TRBD1 might be the D (5 bases). Trimming took 2 bases from V and 3 from J, leaving 21 bases between them. Germline CDR1 reads SGHDT; CDR2 reads YYEEEE. The length of the CDR3 is 17 residues. CDR3 sequence (DNA): TGTGCCAGCAGCTTAGCAGGGCAGACAGAATGGATCTACGAGCAGTACTTC. Translated: CASSLAGQTEWIYEQYF. Variable domain in full (rest from reference TRBV5-6 and TRBJ2-7): DAGVTQSPTHLIKTRGQQVTLRCSPKSGHDTVSWYQQALGQGPQFIFQYYEEEERQRGNFPDRFSGHQFPNYSSELNVNALLLGDSALYLCASSLAGQTEWIYEQYFGPGTRLTVT.

The chain uses TRBV4-3 and TRBJ1-2; 11 bases line up with TRBD1. The V segment lost 4 bases and the J segment 4 bases; nucleotides outside the gene matches: 8. The CDR3 loop spans 16 amino acids. Germline V gives CDR1 LGHNA, CDR2 YSLEER. In DNA form, the CDR3 reads TGCGCCAGCAGCCGCGCAAGGACAGGGGGCAGCTATGGCTACACCTTC. It is translated as CASSRARTGGSYGYTF.

CDR3 bases: TGTGCCAGCAGCTTATGGGCTCATTCGACTGAAGCTTTCTTT. Translating gives CASSLWAHSTEAFF. This rearrangement joins TRBV7-3 to TRBJ1-1; D gene uncertain. The CDR3 is 14 residues long. Germline V lookup: CDR1 SGHTA, CDR2 FQGTGA. V lost 2 bases, J lost 5 bases, and 12 bases lay in between.

The chain recombines TRBV7-2 with TRBJ2-5; 14 bases line up with TRBD2. This CDR3 is 16 amino acids long. Germline V gene data show CDR1 as SGHTA and CDR2 as FQGNSA. The J segment lost 2 bases and the V segment lost 5 bases, leaving 4 bases of the junction unmatched. DNA of the CDR3: TGTGCCAGCAGCCAAAGACTAGCGGGGGGGCAAGAGACCCAGTACTTC. It specifies CASSQRLAGGQETQYF.

The CDR3, as DNA: TGCGCCAGCAGCCAGGGTGACAGGGTAGGCGAGCAGTACTTC. It specifies CASSQGDRVGEQYF. The chain employs TRBV4-3 and TRBJ2-7, with 7 positions matching TRBD1. CDR1 is LGHNA, CDR2 YSLEER, per germline. This CDR3 has 14 amino acids. V shed 3 bases, J shed 6 bases, and the junction held 8 bases outside the gene matches.

This clone occurred a few times. The J gene is TRBJ2-7, the V gene TRBV29-1; TRBD1 agrees at 7 bases. J lost 3 bases, V lost 6 bases, and 17 bases had no gene match. The CDR3 is 16 residues long. Germline CDR1 SQVTM, CDR2 ANQGSEA. The DNA of the CDR3 is TGCAGCGTCTCGACCGGGCCCCATCGGACAGGCTACGAGCAGTACTTC. Translated: CSVSTGPHRTGYEQYF.

This clone was counted between two and nine times. The rearrangement links TRBV28 to TRBJ1-2; D gene unclear. The CDR3 extends over 14 amino acids. Germline V gene data show CDR1 as MDHEN and CDR2 as SYDVKM. The germline V and J ends were trimmed by 4 bases and 3 bases, with 12 bases remaining between them. The CDR3 reads CASSSSGSHYGYTF. The CDR3 nucleotides are TGTGCCAGCAGTTCCTCAGGTTCTCACTATGGCTACACCTTC.